Presented here are 21 T cell receptor beta chains from one specimen sequenced in a study of T cells after yellow fever vaccination. One entry per CDR3 protein, called by TCRdb with MiXCR from the 5' RACE reads. The sample has 620,000 or so distinct CDR3 sequences; roughly a sixth are singletons. Sequences were derived from PBMCs, sampled more than 4 days after the first yellow fever vaccination. These receptors originate from a man younger than 35 who received the YFV17D yellow fever vaccine.

This clonotype was counted at least ten times. This chain connects TRBV20-1 to TRBJ1-3; D is perhaps TRBD1 (6 bases). Trimming shortened V by 3 bases and J by 8 bases, and 17 bases separated the two germline ends. Germline V gene lookup returns CDR1 DFQATT and CDR2 SNEGSKA (reference sequence). This CDR3 is built from 14 residues. CDR3 loop: CSASSSGGADTIYF. The CDR3 coding sequence is TGCAGTGCTAGTTCGTCCGGGGGCGCGGACACCATATATTTT.

In this sample, this clonotype turned up a few times. This chain joins TRBV30 and TRBJ1-1; D remains unclear. Looked up from germline, CDR1 is GTSNPN and CDR2 is SVGIG (reference sequence). There are 11 residues in the CDR3. V was shortened by 8 bases and J by 4 bases, with 11 bases between the two germline ends. The CDR3 nucleotides read TGTGCCCGAAGTCGGCGCACTGAAGCTTTCTTT. Translation gives CARSRRTEAFF.

The sample holds a few counts of this clonotype. The chain combines TRBV12-3 or TRBV12-4 with TRBJ2-2; 9 bases align to TRBD2. V dropped 5 bases and J dropped 16; count of bases not matched to a gene: 5. This CDR3 spans 11 amino acids. The CDR3 DNA is TGTGCCAGCAGTCCTAGCGGGGTGGCGTTTTTT. It specifies CASSPSGVAFF.

The chain uses TRBV10-3 and TRBJ1-1; D remains ambiguous. The germline V gene has CDR1 ENHRY and CDR2 SYGVKD. The germline V and J ends were trimmed by 4 bases and 2 bases, with 5 bases remaining between them. The CDR3 covers 12 residues. CDR3 sequence: CAISGPNTEAFF. CDR3 coding DNA: TGTGCCATCAGTGGCCCTAACACTGAAGCTTTCTTT.

For the CDR3, the DNA is TGTGCCAGCAGCTTACTCGTCCGCGAGCAGTACTTC. It specifies CASSLLVREQYF. The V call is TRBV7-9, the J call TRBJ2-7; D not resolved. The ends were cut back, 2 bases at V and 6 bases at J, with 8 bases in the middle. The CDR3 runs to 12 residues. Germline CDR1 reads SEHNR; CDR2 reads FQNEAQ (reference sequence). The entire variable domain, with the rest obtained from reference TRBV7-9 and TRBJ2-7, is as follows: DTGVSQNPRHKITKRGQNVTFRCDPISEHNRLYWYRQTLGQGPEFLTYFQNEAQLEKSRLLSDRFSAERPKGSFSTLEIQRTEQGDSAMYLCASSLLVREQYFGPGTRLTVT.

The J gene is TRBJ2-3, the V gene TRBV28, with D possibly matching TRBD2 (7 bases). The CDR3 sequence is 17 residues long. Trimming stripped 6 bases from V and 3 bases from J, with 22 bases between. Germline CDR1 MDHEN, CDR2 SYDVKM. CDR3 sequence reads: CASSPSGGARRTDTQYF. In DNA, the CDR3 is TGTGCCAGCAGCCCTAGTGGGGGGGCCCGCCGGACAGATACGCAGTATTTT.

This clonotype appeared a few times. The gene calls are TRBV4-1 and TRBJ2-7; 7 bases align to TRBD1. Germline loops: CDR1 MGHRA, CDR2 YSYEKL. The length of the CDR3 is 15 residues. V lost 5 bases to trimming and J lost 4 bases; unmatched junction nucleotides: 11. CDR3 sequence (DNA): TGCGCCAGCAGCTCCCGACAGGGAATTTCGTACGAGCAGTACTTC. This sequence encodes CASSSRQGISYEQYF.

The V and J genes are TRBV20-1 and TRBJ1-1, with D possibly matching TRBD1 (6 bases). CDR1 and CDR2 (germline): DFQATT, SNEGSKA (reference sequence). V lost 2 bases, J lost 1 base, and 11 bases lay in between. The CDR3 consists of 14 residues. CDR3 amino acids: CSARIETGNTEAFF. The CDR3 DNA reads as TGCAGTGCTAGAATAGAGACAGGGAACACTGAAGCTTTCTTT.

The chain joins TRBV27 to TRBJ1-4; no firm D call. The CDR3 runs to 14 residues. The V gene lost 6 bases and the J gene lost 0 bases, with 8 bases spanning the gap. The germline V gene encodes CDR1 MNHEY and CDR2 SMNVEV (reference sequence). The CDR3 DNA follows: TGTGCCAGCAGCGGCGTTGCAACTAATGAAAAACTGTTTTTT. Its protein product is CASSGVATNEKLFF.

In this sample, this clonotype turned up a few times. The V and J genes are TRBV29-1 and TRBJ1-1; TRBD1 might be the D (6 bases). Per germline, CDR1 SQVTM and CDR2 ANQGSEA. The ends were cut back, 5 bases at V and 2 bases at J, with 12 bases in the middle. The length of the CDR3 is 13 residues. CDR3 in amino acids: CSVRTAGNTEAFF. The CDR3 coding sequence is TGCAGCGTTAGGACAGCGGGAAACACTGAAGCTTTCTTT.

This clonotype was seen a few times. The rearrangement joins TRBV28 to TRBJ1-4, with D possibly TRBD1 on 5 matching bases. The germline CDR1 and CDR2 sequences are MDHEN and SYDVKM. The ends were cut back, 6 bases at V and 2 bases at J, with 13 bases in the middle. The CDR3 totals 15 residues. The DNA of the CDR3 is TGTGCCAGCAGCCCGGGGGGGGTCACTAATGAAAAACTGTTTTTT. Translation: CASSPGGVTNEKLFF.

This CDR3 is CASSWNEQYF. For the CDR3, the DNA is TGTGCCAGTAGTTGGAACGAGCAGTACTTC. This chain links TRBV19 with TRBJ2-7; D remains unclear. The V end lost 5 bases, the J end lost 5 bases, and 4 bases lay between the germline ends. The CDR3 has 10 amino acids. In germline, CDR1 is LNHDA, CDR2 SQIVND (reference sequence).

This clonotype was detected a few times. This chain's CDR3 is CASSPRHPNQPQHF. CDR3 DNA: TGTGCCAGCAGCCCCCGACACCCCAATCAGCCCCAGCATTTT. The J gene is TRBJ1-5, the V gene TRBV27; D is unclear. The CDR3 is made up of 14 amino acids. V lost 6 bases, J lost 3 bases, and 12 bases lay in between. The germline V gene has CDR1 MNHEY and CDR2 SMNVEV (reference sequence).

V and J are TRBV7-2 and TRBJ1-5, with 8 positions matching TRBD1. Losses at the gene ends were 5 bases for V and 4 bases for J; bases not matched to a gene: 7. The CDR3 totals 15 residues. Germline V gene data show CDR1 as SGHTA and CDR2 as FQGNSA. CDR3 in amino acids: CASSPQGQENQPQHF. CDR3 DNA: TGTGCCAGCAGCCCACAGGGACAGGAAAATCAGCCCCAGCATTTT.

This clonotype occurred a few times. This rearrangement joins TRBV7-9 to TRBJ1-1; D call uncertain. This CDR3 is built from 14 residues. V lost 8 bases to trimming and J lost 2 bases, with 15 bases between them. Germline values: CDR1 SEHNR, CDR2 FQNEAQ (reference sequence). CDR3 sequence reads: CASLGWRTNTEAFF. DNA for the CDR3: TGTGCCAGCTTGGGCTGGCGGACCAACACTGAAGCTTTCTTT.

V and J are TRBV7-6 and TRBJ1-2; TRBD1 aligns across 10 bases. The germline CDR1 and CDR2 sequences are SGHVS and FNYEAQ. CDR3 size: 14 residues. The J segment lost 8 bases and the V segment lost 5 bases, leaving 8 bases of the junction unmatched. The CDR3 DNA reads as TGTGCCAGCAGCCAGCAAGGGACAGGGGAGGGCTACACCTTC. Its translation: CASSQQGTGEGYTF.

There are a few counts of this clonotype. V gene TRBV10-3 combines with J gene TRBJ2-3; 9 bases map to TRBD2. The CDR3 runs 14 residues. Germline CDR1 ENHRY, CDR2 SYGVKD. V gave up 5 bases and J gave up 1 base; unmatched junction bases: 1. CDR3 sequence: CAISPSGGTDTQYF. CDR3 in DNA: TGTGCCATCAGTCCTAGCGGGGGCACAGATACGCAGTATTTT.

This clonotype was counted a few times. The genes are TRBV10-3 and TRBJ2-3; D possibly uses TRBD1 or TRBD2 (5 bases each). The CDR3 sequence is 14 residues long. The V and J ends lost 6 bases and 5 bases respectively, with 15 bases between them. Looked up from germline, CDR1 is ENHRY and CDR2 is SYGVKD. CDR3 loop: CAIRGRETGDTQYF. In nucleotides, the CDR3 is TGTGCCATCAGGGGCAGGGAGACCGGAGATACGCAGTATTTT.

To note about this clonotype: The junction departs from the called germline gene at one end, perhaps through a read error. This chain joins TRBV9 and TRBJ2-3; TRBD2 matches 8 bases. The germline gives CDR1 SGDLS, CDR2 YYNGEE. This CDR3 has 16 amino acids. CDR3: CANSVDPGTRQDTQYF. The DNA for the CDR3 is TGTGCCAACAGCGTGGATCCCGGGACTAGGCAAGATACGCAGTATTTT. Full variable domain (remainder filled in from reference TRBV9 and TRBJ2-3): DSGVTQTPKHLITATGQRVTLRCSPRSGDLSVYWYQQSLDQGLQFLIQYYNGEERAKGNILERFSAQQFPDLHSELNLSSLELGDSALYFCANSVDPGTRQDTQYFGPGTRLTVL.

This clonotype was found many times. The rearrangement joins TRBV7-9 to TRBJ2-1; 9 bases agree with TRBD2. Germline lookup yields CDR1 SEHNR and CDR2 FQNEAQ (reference sequence). J gave up 8 bases and V 5 bases, and 10 bases lay outside the gene matches. This CDR3 has 15 amino acids. Here the CDR3 reads CASSRGGGGRHEQFF. The CDR3 bases are TGTGCCAGCAGCCGCGGCGGGGGGGGCCGCCATGAGCAGTTCTTC. Together with reference TRBV7-9 and TRBJ2-1, the CDR3 gives the full variable domain: DTGVSQNPRHKITKRGQNVTFRCDPISEHNRLYWYRQTLGQGPEFLTYFQNEAQLEKSRLLSDRFSAERPKGSFSTLEIQRTEQGDSAMYLCASSRGGGGRHEQFFGPGTRLTVL.

This clonotype was seen at least ten times. V gene TRBV14 combines with J gene TRBJ2-1; D is undetermined. Trimming cost V 4 bases and J 6 bases, with 13 bases left between them. CDR3 length: 14 residues. CDR1 is SGHDN and CDR2 is FVKESK in the germline V gene. The CDR3 DNA sequence: TGTGCCAGCAGCCCGTTGGACCGGACCAATGAGCAGTTCTTC. Its translation: CASSPLDRTNEQFF.